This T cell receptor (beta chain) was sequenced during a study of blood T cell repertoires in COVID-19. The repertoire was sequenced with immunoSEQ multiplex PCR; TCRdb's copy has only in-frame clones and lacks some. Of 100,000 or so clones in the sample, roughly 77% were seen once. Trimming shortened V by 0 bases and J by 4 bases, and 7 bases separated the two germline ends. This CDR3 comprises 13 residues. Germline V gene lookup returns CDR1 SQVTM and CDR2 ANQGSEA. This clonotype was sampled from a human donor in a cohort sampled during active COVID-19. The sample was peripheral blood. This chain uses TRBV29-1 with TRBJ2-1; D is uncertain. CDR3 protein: CSVEENQYNEQFF. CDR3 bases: TGCAGCGTTGAAGAGAATCAGTACAATGAGCAGTTCTTC.